The source of this TCR beta chain is a study of blood T cell repertoires in COVID-19. From germline, CDR1 is SQVTM and CDR2 ANQGSEA. The V end lost 4 bases, the J end lost 8 bases, and 14 bases lay between the germline ends. CDR3 length: 13 amino acids. The data were produced by immunoSEQ multiplex PCR, yet TCRdb's version contains in-frame clones alone and is incomplete. The table has roughly 260,000 clones, about 87% seen once. The chain uses TRBV29-1 and TRBJ1-4; D is unclear. Sequenced sample: PBMCs or T cells enriched from blood (not recorded which). This TCR was sampled from a woman in her 30s with acute COVID-19. DNA of the CDR3: TGCAGCGTTGCGGTTGGGCCAAAGGAAAAACTGTTTTTT. Protein sequence: CSVAVGPKEKLFF. Full variable domain (missing parts from reference TRBV29-1 and TRBJ1-4): SAVISQKPSRDICQRGTSLTIQCQVDSQVTMMFWYRQQPGQSLTLIATANQGSEATYESGFVIDKFPISRPNLTFSTLTVSNMSPEDSSIYLCSVAVGPKEKLFFGSGTQLSVL.